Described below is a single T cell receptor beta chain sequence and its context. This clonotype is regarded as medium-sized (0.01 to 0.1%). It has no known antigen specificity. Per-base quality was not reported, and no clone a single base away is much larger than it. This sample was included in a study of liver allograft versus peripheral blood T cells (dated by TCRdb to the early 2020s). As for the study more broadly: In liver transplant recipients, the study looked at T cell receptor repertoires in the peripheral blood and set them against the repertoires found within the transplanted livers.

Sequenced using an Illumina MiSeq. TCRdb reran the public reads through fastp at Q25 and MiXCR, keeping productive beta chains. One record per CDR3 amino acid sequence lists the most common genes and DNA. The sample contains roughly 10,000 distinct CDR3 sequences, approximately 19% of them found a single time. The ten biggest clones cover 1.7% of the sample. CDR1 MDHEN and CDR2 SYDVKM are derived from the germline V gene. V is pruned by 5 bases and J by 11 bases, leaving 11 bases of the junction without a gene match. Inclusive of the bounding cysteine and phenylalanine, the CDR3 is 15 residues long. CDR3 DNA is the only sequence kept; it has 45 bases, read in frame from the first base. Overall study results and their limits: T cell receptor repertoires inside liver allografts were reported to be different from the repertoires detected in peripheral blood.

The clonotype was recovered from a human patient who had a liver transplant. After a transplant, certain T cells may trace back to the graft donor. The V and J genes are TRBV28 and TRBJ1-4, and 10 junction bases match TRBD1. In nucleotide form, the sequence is TGTGCCAGCAGTCCCCCGGGGACAGGGGCGATTAAACTGTTTTTT. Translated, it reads CASSPPGTGAIKLFF.